The T cell receptor (beta chain) under discussion was sequenced for a study of T cells in women clearing cervical HPV infection. Study information: Case blood drawn at lesion detection; control blood after infection cleared.

As regards this clone: What it recognizes is unknown. The CDR3 goes on 3 residues after the read ends, and that part is filled in from the germline J gene.

Findings and limits, study-wide: CIN3+ cases had significantly higher TCR repertoire richness than controls, but evenness did not differ. Combining TCR richness with V gene abundances gave approximately 0.8 AUC.

Assay used: immunoSEQ multiplex PCR; TCRdb lists only in-frame clones, some missing. The listing contains some 30,000 clones. Germline V lookup: CDR1 SGHRS, CDR2 YFSETQ. Trimming left V 0 bases short and J 6 bases short, with 12 bases between. The length of the CDR3 is 14 residues. V usage is TRBV5-1 and J usage is TRBJ1-2; D remains ambiguous. This TCR was recovered from a woman between 18 and 75 years old with a cervical HPV16 infection that either progressed to CIN3+ or cleared (not recorded which). Sequences were obtained from blood buffy coat. The CDR3 sequence is CASSLEGRDNGYTF. The DNA read from the CDR3 is TGCGCCAGCAGCTTGGAGGGCAGAGACAATGGC.